This is a list of T cell receptor beta chains from one sample in a study of cytomegalovirus exposure and HLA in healthy donors. The repertoire was sequenced with immunoSEQ multiplex PCR; TCRdb's copy has only in-frame clones and lacks some. The sample has about 140,000 clones; roughly 80% are singletons. The sample consisted of PBMCs. The receptor set was obtained from a man in his forties or fifties in good health and CMV-seropositive. Each CDR3 is given with its conserved first and last residue. The D gene is left open where the match is weak. Clone size, where shown, is once, few, many, or a class for clones that have expanded.

TRBD1	TRBV5-4	once	TRBJ1-4	TGTGCCAGCAGTCACCCGGGACAGTCGAATGAAAAACTGTTTTTT	CASSHPGQSNEKLFF
NA	TRBV28	NA	TRBJ2-4	TGTGCCAGCAGTTCCCAGTGGGCGCTAGCCAAAAACATTCAGTACTTC	CASSSQWALAKNIQYF
TRBD2	TRBV7-9	few	TRBJ2-7	TGTTCCAGCAGTTTCCACAGCGGGGCCTACGAGCAGTACTTC	CSSSFHSGAYEQYF
TRBD2	TRBV6-5	NA	TRBJ2-7	TGTGCCAGCAGTTACTCTGGGACTACCACATTGGAGCAGTACTTC	CASSYSGTTTLEQYF
NA	TRBV19	NA	TRBJ1-3	TGTGCCAGTAGACGACAGGTGGGAAACACCATATATTTT	CASRRQVGNTIYF
NA	TRBV4-1	NA	TRBJ1-2	TGCGCCAGCAGCCAAGATGAACAGTACTATGGCTACACCTTC	CASSQDEQYYGYTF
NA	TRBV7-3	NA	TRBJ1-1	TGTGCCAGCAGCTCGCTAGATTTGAACACTGAAGCTTTCTTT	CASSSLDLNTEAFF
NA	TRBV6-5	NA	TRBJ1-5	TGTGCCAGCAGTTACGCCGGGGGTCAGCCCCAGCATTTT	CASSYAGGQPQHF
TRBD2	TRBV30	NA	TRBJ2-3	TGTGCCTGGAGCTTAGGTAGCGGGACCCTTAGAGATACGCAGTATTTT	CAWSLGSGTLRDTQYF
TRBD1	TRBV7-9	NA	TRBJ1-2	TGTGCCAGCAGACCAACCGACAGGGACCTAGGGGGCTACACCTTC	CASRPTDRDLGGYTF
NA	TRBV21-1	NA	TRBJ2-1	TGTGCCAGCGGGGACTGGACAGGAGTGAATGAGCAGTTCTTC	CASGDWTGVNEQFF